The clone carrying this TCR beta chain has a count of ten or more. The sample belongs to a study of neurological immune-mediated disorders. Time point here: longitudinal time-point 3. Volunteers at a blood bank in Maryland, USA, were the healthy controls. cDNA synthesis was performed by 5'RACE with 10-nucleotide random UMIs. TCRdb re-analysed the 5' RACE reads in MiXCR, keeping a single row per CDR3 protein. The sample includes tens of thousands of distinct CDR3 sequences, 7% to 10% seen only once; the top ten take under 2%. The V end lost 3 bases, the J end lost 3 bases, and 11 bases lay between the germline ends. In germline, CDR1 is KGHSH, CDR2 LQKENI. The CDR3 is made up of 14 amino acids.

The material sequenced was PBMCs. The chain is built from TRBV18 and TRBJ1-1; D is unresolved. The sequence came from a woman between 40 and 55 years old in good health. CDR3 sequence (DNA): TGTGCCAGCTCACCGGTCATAGGAGACACTGAAGCTTTCTTT. It encodes CASSPVIGDTEAFF.